Below are 9 T cell receptor beta chains sequenced from a single sample in a study of cytomegalovirus exposure and HLA in healthy donors. It was with 60 Vbeta and 13 Jbeta primers that the PCR ran. Libraries were prepared by immunoSEQ multiplex PCR; TCRdb keeps only in-frame clonotypes and omits some of them. The table lists over 150,000 clones, 55% to 70% of them singletons. Sequencing used PBMCs. All receptors come from a woman aged 40 to 55 in good health and CMV-seropositive.

The chain has TRBV6-1 and TRBJ2-7; the D is unclear. This CDR3 has 15 residues. Germline CDR1 MNHNS, CDR2 SASEGT. V gave up 0 bases and J gave up 3 bases, with 12 bases separating them. CDR3 loop: CASSEAIGPSYEQYF. CDR3 nucleotides: TGTGCCAGCAGTGAAGCTATTGGGCCGAGCTACGAGCAGTACTTC.

The chain is built from TRBV19 and TRBJ2-3, with 7 bases fitting TRBD2. CDR1 and CDR2 from the germline V gene are LNHDA and SQIVND (reference sequence). The J segment lost 1 base and the V segment lost 10 bases, leaving 8 bases of the junction unmatched. The CDR3 length is 14 residues. In DNA form, the CDR3 reads TGTGCCATCTCGCCGGGACTACGCACAGATACGCAGTATTTT. It codes for CAISPGLRTDTQYF.

V gene TRBV6-7 combines with J gene TRBJ2-3; 13 bases fit TRBD2. TRBV6-7 is labeled an ORF, and its function is uncertain. The J segment lost 3 bases and the V segment lost 6 bases, leaving 6 bases of the junction unmatched. This CDR3 has 16 amino acids. The CDR3 spells CASSHPGLAGTDTQYF. The CDR3 bases are TGTGCCAGCAGCCACCCGGGACTAGCGGGAACAGATACGCAGTATTTT.

The chain carries TRBV18 and TRBJ2-1, with TRBD2 as a possible D gene (6 bases). V was pared by 6 bases and J by 12 bases, with 15 bases between. CDR1 and CDR2 from the germline V gene are KGHSH and LQKENI. The CDR3 totals 12 residues. The CDR3 DNA reads TGTGCCAGCTCCCCTCGCAGGAGGGTGCAGTTCTTC. It translates to CASSPRRRVQFF. The entire variable domain, with the rest obtained from reference TRBV18 and TRBJ2-1, is as follows: NAGVMQNPRHLVRRRGQEARLRCSPMKGHSHVYWYRQLPEEGLKFMVYLQKENIIDESGMPKERFSAEFPKEGPSILRIQQVVRGDSAAYFCASSPRRRVQFFGPGTRLTVL.

This sequence joins TRBV7-2 and TRBJ2-1; perhaps TRBD1 as D (7 bases). The CDR3 consists of 12 residues. V was trimmed by 3 bases and J by 12 bases, leaving 12 bases between them. Per the germline V gene, CDR1 is SGHTA and CDR2 is FQGNSA. This CDR3 reads CASSFRQGGQFF. The CDR3, as DNA: TGTGCCAGCAGCTTTCGCCAGGGGGGGCAGTTCTTC.

This chain connects TRBV11-3 to TRBJ2-1; tentative D call: TRBD1 (9 bases). The germline CDR1 and CDR2 sequences are SGHNT and YENEEA. The CDR3 spans 17 residues. With 5 bases removed from V and 8 bases from J, the gap between germline ends came to 25 bases. CDR3 nucleotide sequence: TGTGCCAGCAGCGACAGGGGGGGACGGGGGGGCGACTATGAGCAGTTCTTC. It codes for CASSDRGGRGGDYEQFF.

The rearrangement links TRBV7-6 to TRBJ1-4, with 11 nucleotides matching TRBD1. This CDR3 is built from 14 residues. V lost 5 bases and J lost 10; bases outside the gene matches: 6. Germline-derived CDR1 and CDR2 are SGHVS and FNYEAQ. This CDR3 reads CASSPGTGGGKLFF. The DNA for the CDR3 is TGTGCCAGCAGCCCAGGGACAGGGGGAGGAAAACTGTTTTTT.

This clone was observed a few times. The chain is built from TRBV2 and TRBJ1-6; D is unresolved. This CDR3 region has 16 residues. In germline, CDR1 is SNHLY, CDR2 FYNNEI. V lost 3 bases and J 0 bases, leaving 9 bases between the germline ends. Here the CDR3 DNA reads TGTGCCAGCAGTGATTTGACGGGCTCCTATAATTCACCCCTCCACTTT. Protein product: CASSDLTGSYNSPLHF.

The J gene is TRBJ2-1, the V gene TRBV2, with TRBD1 identical over 10 bases. There are 14 residues in the CDR3. The J segment lost 4 bases and the V segment lost 8 bases, leaving 5 bases of the junction unmatched. CDR1 and CDR2 from the germline V gene are SNHLY and FYNNEI. CDR3 nucleotides: TGTGCCAGCCATACGGGACAGGGGTACAATGAGCAGTTCTTC. This sequence encodes CASHTGQGYNEQFF. The entire variable domain, with the rest obtained from reference TRBV2 and TRBJ2-1, is as follows: EPEVTQTPSHQVTQMGQEVILRCVPISNHLYFYWYRQILGQKVEFLVSFYNNEISEKSEIFDDQFSVERPDGSNFTLKIRSTKLEDSAMYFCASHTGQGYNEQFFGPGTRLTVL.